The 2 T cell receptor beta chains given below trace back to one sample, sequenced in a study of cytotoxic CD8 clonotypes in ibrutinib-treated CLL. Assay used: immunoSEQ multiplex PCR; TCRdb lists only in-frame clones, some missing. This sample has 35,000 to 45,000 clones, with roughly three quarters found just once. This sample comprised PBMCs, obtained after 12 months of ibrutinib treatment. These receptors originate from a human donor with chronic lymphocytic leukemia.

This sequence joins TRBV9 and TRBJ1-4; 9 bases line up with TRBD1. Trimming removed 3 bases from V and 11 bases from J; junction bases left unmatched: 8. In germline, CDR1 is SGDLS, CDR2 YYNGEE. The CDR3 length is 14 residues. The CDR3 region is CASSAGDREGKLFF. As DNA, the CDR3 is TGTGCCAGCAGCGCTGGGGACAGGGAGGGTAAACTGTTTTTT.

The rearrangement uses TRBV29-1 and TRBJ2-1, with TRBD2 as a possible D gene (5 bases). Germline CDR1 and CDR2: SQVTM and ANQGSEA. The CDR3 has 13 amino acids. Trimming took off 3 bases at V and 1 base at J, with 7 bases between the two ends. The CDR3 DNA reads as TGCAGCGTTGAGAGGGATTCCTACAATGAGCAGTTCTTC. The encoded protein is CSVERDSYNEQFF.